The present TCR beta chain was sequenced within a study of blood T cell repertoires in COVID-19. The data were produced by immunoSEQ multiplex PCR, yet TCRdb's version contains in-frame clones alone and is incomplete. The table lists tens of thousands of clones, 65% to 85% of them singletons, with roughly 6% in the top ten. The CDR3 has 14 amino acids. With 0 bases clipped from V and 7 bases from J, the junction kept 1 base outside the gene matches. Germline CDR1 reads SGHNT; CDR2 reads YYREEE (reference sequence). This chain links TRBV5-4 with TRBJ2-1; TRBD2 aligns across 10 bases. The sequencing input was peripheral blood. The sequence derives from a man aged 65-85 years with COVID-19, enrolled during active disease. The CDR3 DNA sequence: TGTGCCAGCAGCTTGGTAGCGGGAGGAAATGAGCAGTTCTTC. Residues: CASSLVAGGNEQFF.